The 20 T cell receptor beta chains below all came from one sample that was sequenced in a study of T cell responses to AZD1222 COVID-19 vaccine. Produced via immunoSEQ multiplex PCR; TCRdb's table is partial and in-frame only. Here the sample spans fewer than 120,000 clones, 65% to 85% being singletons. Sample: peripheral blood, taken on day 0 of AZD1222 vaccination. Receptors were obtained from an adult in good health.

A single count supports this clone. The rearrangement joins TRBV5-4 to TRBJ2-7; TRBD1 matches at 10 bases. V lost 4 bases, J lost 6 bases, and 4 bases stayed unmatched. The length of the CDR3 is 13 residues. Germline values: CDR1 SGHNT, CDR2 YYREEE (reference sequence). The CDR3 is CASSGWTGGEQYF. The CDR3 DNA reads as TGTGCCAGCAGCGGCTGGACAGGGGGCGAGCAGTACTTC.

The chain uses TRBV18 and TRBJ2-1; D is uncertain. V was shortened by 5 bases and J by 3 bases, with 11 bases between the two germline ends. This CDR3 is 14 amino acids long. Germline CDR1 and CDR2: KGHSH and LQKENI. The CDR3 is CASSAQVSYNEQFF. In nucleotides, the CDR3 is TGTGCCAGCTCAGCCCAAGTAAGCTACAATGAGCAGTTCTTC. Complete variable domain (other parts from reference TRBV18 and TRBJ2-1): NAGVMQNPRHLVRRRGQEARLRCSPMKGHSHVYWYRQLPEEGLKFMVYLQKENIIDESGMPKERFSAEFPKEGPSILRIQQVVRGDSAAYFCASSAQVSYNEQFFGPGTRLTVL.

The J gene is TRBJ1-1, the V gene TRBV27; 9 positions agree with TRBD1. V dropped 3 bases and J dropped 5; count of bases not matched to a gene: 7. CDR1 and CDR2 (germline): MNHEY, SMNVEV (reference sequence). The CDR3 loop spans 15 amino acids. CDR3 sequence reads: CASSFMGTGYTEAFF. The CDR3 DNA reads TGTGCCAGCAGTTTCATGGGGACAGGGTATACTGAAGCTTTCTTT.

The V and J genes are TRBV18 and TRBJ1-1; 8 bases align to TRBD1. The CDR3 runs to 14 residues. Per germline, CDR1 KGHSH and CDR2 LQKENI. Germline trimming cut 6 bases from V and 2 bases from J; bases unmatched to any gene: 5. CDR3 amino acids: CASSPTGENTEAFF. The CDR3 DNA sequence: TGTGCCAGCTCGCCGACAGGGGAAAACACTGAAGCTTTCTTT.

DNA of the CDR3: TGTGCCAGCAGCTTGCGTGTGACGGTAACTAATGAAAAACTGTTTTTT. As protein: CASSLRVTVTNEKLFF. The chain carries TRBV5-5 and TRBJ1-4; no clear D gene. There are 16 residues in the CDR3. Per the germline V gene, CDR1 is SGHKS and CDR2 is YYEKEE (reference sequence). The V end was cut by 1 base, the J end by 1 base, with 11 bases between.

This sequence joins TRBV12-3 or TRBV12-4 and TRBJ1-2, with D uncertain. The CDR3 runs to 12 residues. V was shortened by 4 bases and J by 4 bases, with 7 bases between the two germline ends. The CDR3 protein is CASSYGLYGYTF. CDR3 in DNA: TGTGCCAGCAGTTACGGGCTCTATGGCTACACCTTC.

This clone was counted a single time. The chain links TRBV28 to TRBJ1-3; D remains ambiguous. This CDR3 contains 15 residues. Germline V gives CDR1 MDHEN, CDR2 SYDVKM. V was pared by 7 bases and J by 0 bases, with 13 bases between. The CDR3 coding sequence is TGTGCCAGCATCCTTGGCCGGCACTCTGGAAACACCATATATTTT. It specifies CASILGRHSGNTIYF.

V is TRBV3-1 (or the pseudogene TRBV3-2) and J is TRBJ1-3, with 9 bases that match TRBD1. V was pared by 5 bases and J by 0 bases, with 8 bases of the junction left unmatched. The CDR3 length is 17 residues. Germline V CDR1 and CDR2: LGHDT, YNNKEL (reference sequence). The CDR3 DNA follows: TGTGCCAGCAGCTCTCGTGACAGGGGGAGCTCTGGAAACACCATATATTTT. This sequence encodes CASSSRDRGSSGNTIYF.

The chain combines TRBV9 with TRBJ2-5, with TRBD2 matching 9 bases. CDR1 is SGDLS and CDR2 is YYNGEE in the germline V gene. V was clipped by 3 bases and J by 6 bases; unmatched bases: 6. The CDR3 contains 14 residues. CDR3 protein: CASSAGTSTQTQYF. CDR3 nucleotide sequence: TGTGCCAGCAGCGCAGGGACTAGCACTCAGACCCAGTACTTC.

This clone was seen only a few times. DNA of the CDR3: TGTGCCAGCTCCCCTTACGGGGCGGGGAACACTGAAGCTTTCTTT. Translated, it gives CASSPYGAGNTEAFF. The genes are TRBV18 and TRBJ1-1; D is perhaps TRBD1 (5 bases). With 6 bases removed from V and 1 base from J, the gap between germline ends came to 15 bases. Looked up from germline, CDR1 is KGHSH and CDR2 is LQKENI. This CDR3 contains 15 residues.

V gene TRBV28 combines with J gene TRBJ2-2; TRBD2 aligns across 9 bases. The junction had 16 bases not matched to a gene; V was cut back by 6 bases and J by 5 bases. Germline-derived CDR1 and CDR2 are MDHEN and SYDVKM. This CDR3 comprises 18 residues. This CDR3 is CASSEPLAGSLKTGELFF. The CDR3, as DNA: TGTGCCAGCAGCGAACCCCTAGCGGGAAGCCTCAAAACCGGGGAGCTGTTTTTT.

This chain connects TRBV19 to TRBJ1-5, with D tentatively TRBD1 (5 bases). Germline V gene lookup returns CDR1 LNHDA and CDR2 SQIVND (reference sequence). The CDR3 runs to 15 residues. V lost 3 bases and J 5 bases, leaving 14 bases between the germline ends. CDR3 nucleotides: TGTGCCAGTAGTATGATGGCAGGGCTGGATCAGCCCCAGCATTTT. It encodes CASSMMAGLDQPQHF.

The chain carries TRBV30 and TRBJ1-1, with D unresolved. Deletions cut 3 bases from V and 3 bases from J, with 8 bases between. The CDR3 spans 12 residues. Looked up from germline, CDR1 is GTSNPN and CDR2 is SVGIG (reference sequence). CDR3 in DNA: TGTGCCTGGAGCCAGATCCACACTGAAGCTTTCTTT. It translates to CAWSQIHTEAFF.

This clone was detected a few times. This chain joins TRBV5-1 and TRBJ1-6; D unclear. Per the germline V gene, CDR1 is SGHRS and CDR2 is YFSETQ. Trimming left V 1 base short and J 5 bases short, with 7 bases between. The CDR3 sequence is 14 residues long. CDR3 nucleotide sequence: TGCGCCAGCAGCTTGTGGCAGGATAATTCACCCCTCCACTTT. Protein sequence: CASSLWQDNSPLHF. Full variable domain (missing parts from reference TRBV5-1 and TRBJ1-6): KAGVTQTPRYLIKTRGQQVTLSCSPISGHRSVSWYQQTPGQGLQFLFEYFSETQRNKGNFPGRFSGRQFSNSRSEMNVSTLELGDSALYLCASSLWQDNSPLHFGNGTRLTVT.

This clone turned up a few times. The chain joins TRBV7-2 to TRBJ2-7; D is perhaps TRBD1 (6 bases). V dropped 0 bases and J dropped 2 bases, with 11 bases sitting between them. Germline CDR1 reads SGHTA; CDR2 reads FQGNSA. The CDR3 is 15 amino acids. The CDR3 DNA is TGTGCCAGCAGCTTAGCGGGTGGACAGACCTACGAGCAGTACTTC. Amino acid sequence: CASSLAGGQTYEQYF. The variable domain in full, completed from reference TRBV7-2 and TRBJ2-7, reads GAGVSQSPSNKVTEKGKDVELRCDPISGHTALYWYRQSLGQGLEFLIYFQGNSAPDKSGLPSDRFSAERTGGSVSTLTIQRTQQEDSAVYLCASSLAGGQTYEQYFGPGTRLTVT.

CDR3 in amino acids: CASKTGVTEAFF. The CDR3 coding sequence is TGTGCCAGTAAGACAGGGGTCACTGAAGCTTTCTTT. V is TRBV19 and J is TRBJ1-1; 8 bases are a match to TRBD1. The CDR3 is made up of 12 amino acids. The germline CDR1 and CDR2 sequences are LNHDA and SQIVND (reference sequence). After removal of 7 bases from V and 4 bases from J, the junction contained 2 bases not matched to a gene.

The chain joins TRBV6-5 to TRBJ1-1; the D gene is possibly TRBD1 (5 bases). Germline V gene data show CDR1 as MNHEY and CDR2 as SVGAGI. CDR3 length: 13 residues. Trimming took 6 bases from V and 1 from J, leaving 9 bases between them. CDR3 in amino acids: CASRRQKNTEAFF. The CDR3 coding sequence is TGTGCCAGCAGGAGACAGAAGAACACTGAAGCTTTCTTT.

This clone was recorded at least ten times. This chain uses TRBV2 with TRBJ2-3; 7 bases fit TRBD2. The ends lost 11 bases at V and 1 base at J; junction bases unmatched: 12. This CDR3 is 15 amino acids long. Germline V gives CDR1 SNHLY, CDR2 FYNNEI. CDR3 amino acids: CASQVGGSGTDTQYF. Written as DNA, the CDR3 is TGTGCCTCCCAAGTAGGCGGGAGCGGCACAGATACGCAGTATTTT.

V is TRBV4-1 and J is TRBJ2-3, with 7 bases aligning to TRBD2. This CDR3 comprises 17 residues. Trimming took 0 bases from V and 3 from J; bases not matched to a gene: 9. Per germline, CDR1 MGHRA and CDR2 YSYEKL. The CDR3 protein is CASSQDSRGGVTDTQYF. The DNA of the CDR3 is TGCGCCAGCAGCCAAGATTCTCGCGGGGGTGTAACAGATACGCAGTATTTT.

The chain joins TRBV29-1 to TRBJ2-2; D gene uncertain. The CDR3 runs 10 residues. Germline loops: CDR1 SQVTM, CDR2 ANQGSEA. The V end was cut by 3 bases, the J end by 4 bases, with 0 bases between. CDR3 loop: CSVDTGELFF. The CDR3 DNA sequence: TGCAGCGTTGACACCGGGGAGCTGTTTTTT.